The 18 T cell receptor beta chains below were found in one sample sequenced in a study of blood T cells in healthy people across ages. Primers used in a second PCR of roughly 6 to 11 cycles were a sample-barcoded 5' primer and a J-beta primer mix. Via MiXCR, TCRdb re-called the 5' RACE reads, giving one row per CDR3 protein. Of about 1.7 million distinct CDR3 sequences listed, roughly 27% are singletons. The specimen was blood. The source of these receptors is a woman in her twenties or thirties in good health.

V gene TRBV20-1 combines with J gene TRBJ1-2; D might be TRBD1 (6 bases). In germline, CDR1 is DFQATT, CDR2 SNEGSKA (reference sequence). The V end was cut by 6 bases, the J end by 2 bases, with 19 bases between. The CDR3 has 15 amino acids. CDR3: CSASQGRSLNYGYTF. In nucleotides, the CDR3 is TGCAGTGCCTCACAGGGAAGGTCTTTAAACTATGGCTACACCTTC.

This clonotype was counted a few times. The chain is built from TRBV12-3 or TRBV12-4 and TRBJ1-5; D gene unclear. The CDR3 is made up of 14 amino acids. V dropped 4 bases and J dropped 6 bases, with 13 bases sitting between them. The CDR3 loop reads CASSSLGTIQPQHF. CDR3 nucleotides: TGTGCCAGCAGTTCGTTAGGAACGATTCAGCCCCAGCATTTT.

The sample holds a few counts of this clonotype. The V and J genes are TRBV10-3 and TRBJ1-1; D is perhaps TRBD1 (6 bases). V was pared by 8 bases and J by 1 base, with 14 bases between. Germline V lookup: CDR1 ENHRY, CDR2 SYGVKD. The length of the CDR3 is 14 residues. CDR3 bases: TGTGCCATCTTAGGGGGGGATTCGAACACTGAAGCTTTCTTT. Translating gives CAILGGDSNTEAFF.

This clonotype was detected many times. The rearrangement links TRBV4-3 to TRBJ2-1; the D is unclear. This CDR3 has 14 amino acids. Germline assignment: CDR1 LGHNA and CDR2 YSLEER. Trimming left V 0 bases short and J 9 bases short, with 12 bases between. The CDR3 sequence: CASSQEEISFEQFF. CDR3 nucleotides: TGCGCCAGCAGCCAAGAAGAGATAAGCTTTGAGCAGTTCTTC.

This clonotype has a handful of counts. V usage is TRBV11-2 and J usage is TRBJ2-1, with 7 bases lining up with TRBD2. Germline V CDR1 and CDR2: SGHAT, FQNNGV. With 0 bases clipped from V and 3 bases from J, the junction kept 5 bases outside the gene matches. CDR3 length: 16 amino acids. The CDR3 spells CASSLEGREGYNEQFF. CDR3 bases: TGTGCCAGCAGCTTAGAGGGCAGGGAGGGCTACAATGAGCAGTTCTTC.

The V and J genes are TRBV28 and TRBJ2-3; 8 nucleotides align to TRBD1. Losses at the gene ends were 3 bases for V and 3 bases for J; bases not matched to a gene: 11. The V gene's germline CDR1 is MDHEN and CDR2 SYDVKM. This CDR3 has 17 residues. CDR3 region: CASSFPSTGGFTDTQYF. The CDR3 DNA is TGTGCCAGCAGTTTTCCCAGCACAGGGGGGTTTACAGATACGCAGTATTTT. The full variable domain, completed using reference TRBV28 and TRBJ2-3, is DVKVTQSSRYLVKRTGEKVFLECVQDMDHENMFWYRQDPGLGLRLIYFSYDVKMKEKGDIPEGYSVSREKKERFSLILESASTNQTSMYLCASSFPSTGGFTDTQYFGPGTRLTVL.

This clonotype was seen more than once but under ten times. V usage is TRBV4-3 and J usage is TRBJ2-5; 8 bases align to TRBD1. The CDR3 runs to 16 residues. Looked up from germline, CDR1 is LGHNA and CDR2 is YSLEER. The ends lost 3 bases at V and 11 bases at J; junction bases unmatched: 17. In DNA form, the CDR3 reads TGCGCCAGCAGCCAGGGTTCCAGGGGGCTGGTAAATGAGCAGTACTTC. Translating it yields CASSQGSRGLVNEQYF.

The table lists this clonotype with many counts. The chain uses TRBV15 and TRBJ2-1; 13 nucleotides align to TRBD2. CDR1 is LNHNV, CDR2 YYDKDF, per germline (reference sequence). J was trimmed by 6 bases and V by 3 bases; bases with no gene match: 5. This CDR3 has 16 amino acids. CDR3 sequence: CATSSQGLAGTNEQFF. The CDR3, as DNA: TGTGCCACCAGCAGTCAGGGACTAGCGGGGACCAATGAGCAGTTCTTC.

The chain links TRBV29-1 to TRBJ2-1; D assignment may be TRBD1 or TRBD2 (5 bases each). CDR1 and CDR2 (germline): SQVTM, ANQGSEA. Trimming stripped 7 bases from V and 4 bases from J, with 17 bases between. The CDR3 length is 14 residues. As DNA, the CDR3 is TGCAGCGGTAAAATGAGGGGCACTTACAATGAGCAGTTCTTC. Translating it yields CSGKMRGTYNEQFF.

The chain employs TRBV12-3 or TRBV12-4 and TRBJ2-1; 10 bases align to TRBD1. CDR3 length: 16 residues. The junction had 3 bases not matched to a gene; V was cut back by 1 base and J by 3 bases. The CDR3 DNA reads TGTGCCAGCAGTTTAGAGCGGACAGGGGGCTACAATGAGCAGTTCTTC. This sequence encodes CASSLERTGGYNEQFF.

The CDR3 loop reads CASTSLPGEQFF. The CDR3 nucleotides read TGTGCCAGCACCTCCCTCCCTGGGGAGCAGTTCTTC. This chain connects TRBV11-2 to TRBJ2-1, with D unresolved. In germline, CDR1 is SGHAT, CDR2 FQNNGV. The V gene lost 7 bases and the J gene lost 10 bases, with 14 bases spanning the gap. The length of the CDR3 is 12 residues.

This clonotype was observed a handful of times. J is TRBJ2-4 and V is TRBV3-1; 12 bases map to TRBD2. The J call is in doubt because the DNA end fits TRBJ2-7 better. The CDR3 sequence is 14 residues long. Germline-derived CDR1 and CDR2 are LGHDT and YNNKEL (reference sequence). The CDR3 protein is CASSQGTSGDEQYF. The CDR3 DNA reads TGTGCCAGCAGCCAAGGGACTAGCGGGGACGAGCAGTACTTC.

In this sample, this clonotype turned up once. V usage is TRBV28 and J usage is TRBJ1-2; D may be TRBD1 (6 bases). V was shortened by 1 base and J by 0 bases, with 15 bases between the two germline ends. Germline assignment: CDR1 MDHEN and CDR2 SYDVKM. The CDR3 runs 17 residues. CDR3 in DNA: TGTGCCAGCAGTTTATTCAGGGGCACGACCGCTAACTATGGCTACACCTTC. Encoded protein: CASSLFRGTTANYGYTF.

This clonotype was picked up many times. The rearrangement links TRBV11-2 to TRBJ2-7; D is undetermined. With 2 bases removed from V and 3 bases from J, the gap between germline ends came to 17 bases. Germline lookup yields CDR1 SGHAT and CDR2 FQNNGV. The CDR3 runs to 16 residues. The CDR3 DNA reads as TGTGCCAGCAGCTTATTAACGTCGTCTGCGGACTACGAGCAGTACTTC. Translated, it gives CASSLLTSSADYEQYF.

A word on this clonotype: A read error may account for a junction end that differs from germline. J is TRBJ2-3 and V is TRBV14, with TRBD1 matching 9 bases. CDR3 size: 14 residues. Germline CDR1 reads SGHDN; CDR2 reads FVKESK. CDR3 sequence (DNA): TGTGTCAGCAACCCGGGGACAGGGACCTACGAGCAGTATTTT. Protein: CVSNPGTGTYEQYF.

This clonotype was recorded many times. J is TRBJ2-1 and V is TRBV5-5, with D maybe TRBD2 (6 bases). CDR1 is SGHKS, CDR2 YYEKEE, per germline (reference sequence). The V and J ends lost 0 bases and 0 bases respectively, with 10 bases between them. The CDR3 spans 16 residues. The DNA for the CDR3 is TGTGCCAGCAGCTTGGGGGCGGGGTACTCCTACAATGAGCAGTTCTTC. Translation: CASSLGAGYSYNEQFF.

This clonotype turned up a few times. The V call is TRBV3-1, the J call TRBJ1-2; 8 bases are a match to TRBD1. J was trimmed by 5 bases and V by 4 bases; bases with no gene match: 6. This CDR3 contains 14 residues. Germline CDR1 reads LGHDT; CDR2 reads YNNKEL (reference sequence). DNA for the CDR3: TGTGCCAGCAGCCTCCGGGACAGGCTTTATGGCTACACCTTC. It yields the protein CASSLRDRLYGYTF.

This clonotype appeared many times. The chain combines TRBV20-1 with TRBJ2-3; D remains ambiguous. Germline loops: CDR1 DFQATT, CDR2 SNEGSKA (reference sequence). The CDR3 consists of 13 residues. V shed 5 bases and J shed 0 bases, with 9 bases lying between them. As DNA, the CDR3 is TGCAGTGCTGTCTCGGTGAGCACAGATACGCAGTATTTT. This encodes CSAVSVSTDTQYF.